This T cell receptor beta chain emerged from a study of shared clonotypes between healthy human individuals. The study, taken as a whole, reports: Sample collection involved blood only; tissue repertoires are likely different. Despite large depth, rarefaction showed incomplete sorted-subset sequencing. A limitation of the genetic and exposure-history diversity represented arose from few donors.

Sequencing used immunoSEQ multiplex PCR; TCRdb keeps in-frame clones, though not all of them. The sample has approximately 640,000 clones, 60% to 80% seen once. CDR3 length: 12 amino acids. The germline V and J ends were trimmed by 0 bases and 3 bases, with 1 base remaining between them. CDR1 and CDR2 from the germline V gene are MRHNA and SNTAGT. A note on this clone: Its matching antigen is unknown. Other nucleotide sequences from this sample produce the same CDR3.

CD4+ cells underwent separation, giving CD45RA+ naive and CD45RA-negative memory subsets. This chain joins TRBV6-4 and TRBJ2-3; unclear D gene. The TCR comes from a woman under 40 in good health. The specimen was memory CD4+ T cells sorted from blood. As to subset: CD45RA-negative fraction. The chain's CDR3 is CASSDSTDTQYF. The CDR3 nucleotides are TGTGCCAGCAGTGACTCAACAGATACGCAGTATTTT.